This T cell receptor (beta chain) was found in a study of blood T cells in healthy people across ages. Broader study findings: Older age coincided with a roughly linear decline in TCR beta diversity per million T cells.

On this clonotype itself: As yet, its antigen is unknown.

CDR3 length: 17 amino acids. J lost 6 bases, V lost 2 bases, and 12 bases had no gene match. Germline assignment: CDR1 MNHEY and CDR2 SVGAGI. Next came a second PCR, run for about 6 to 12 cycles, which used a sample-barcoded 5' primer along with a J-beta primer mix. A 12-random-nucleotide template-switch adaptor tagged each cDNA molecule. MiXCR, run by TCRdb on the 5' RACE reads, gives a single entry per CDR3 protein. This table has about 1.8 million distinct CDR3 sequences, 40% to 55% appearing once. This TCR came from a woman between 40 and 55 years old in good health. Material for sequencing was blood. The chain uses TRBV6-5 and TRBJ1-4, with 7 bases fitting TRBD1. The CDR3 here is CASSYEAGGVGDEKLFF. The CDR3 DNA is TGTGCCAGCAGTTACGAAGCAGGGGGAGTGGGTGATGAAAAACTGTTTTTT.